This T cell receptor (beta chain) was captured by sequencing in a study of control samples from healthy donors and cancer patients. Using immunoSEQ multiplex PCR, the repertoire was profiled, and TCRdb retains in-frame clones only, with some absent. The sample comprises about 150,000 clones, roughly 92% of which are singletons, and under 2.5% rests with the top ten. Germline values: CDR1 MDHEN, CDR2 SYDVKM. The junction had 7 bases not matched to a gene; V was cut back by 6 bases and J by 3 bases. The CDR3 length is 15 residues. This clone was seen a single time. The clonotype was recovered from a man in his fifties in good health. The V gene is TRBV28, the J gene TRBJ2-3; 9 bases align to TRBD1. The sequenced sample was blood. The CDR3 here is CASRPRDRVTDTQYF. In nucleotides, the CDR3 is TGTGCCAGCAGGCCCCGGGACAGGGTTACAGATACGCAGTATTTT.